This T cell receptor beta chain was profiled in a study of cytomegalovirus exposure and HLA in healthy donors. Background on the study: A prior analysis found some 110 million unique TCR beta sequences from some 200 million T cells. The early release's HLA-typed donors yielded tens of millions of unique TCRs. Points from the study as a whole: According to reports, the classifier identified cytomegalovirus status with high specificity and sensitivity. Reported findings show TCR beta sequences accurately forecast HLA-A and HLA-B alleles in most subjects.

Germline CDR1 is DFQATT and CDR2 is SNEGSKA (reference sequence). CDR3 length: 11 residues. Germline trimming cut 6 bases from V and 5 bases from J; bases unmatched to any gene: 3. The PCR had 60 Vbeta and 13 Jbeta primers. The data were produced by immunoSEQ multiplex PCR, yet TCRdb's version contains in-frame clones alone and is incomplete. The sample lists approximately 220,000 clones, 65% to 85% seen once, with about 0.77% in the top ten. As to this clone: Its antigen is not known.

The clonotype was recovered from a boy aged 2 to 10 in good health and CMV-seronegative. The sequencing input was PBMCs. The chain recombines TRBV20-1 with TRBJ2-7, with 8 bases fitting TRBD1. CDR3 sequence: CSAETGDEQYF. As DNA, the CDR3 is TGCAGTGCGGAGACAGGGGACGAGCAGTACTTC.